The source of this T cell receptor beta chain is a study of blood T cell repertoires in COVID-19. Study information: Sample material is recorded as cDNA or gDNA derived from T cells, B-cell-depleted T cells, or PBMCs.

The V and J ends lost 1 base and 9 bases respectively, with 7 bases between them. This CDR3 region has 12 residues. Germline assignment: CDR1 LGHDT and CDR2 YNNKEL (reference sequence). Per the original data handling: Using reference gene primer amplification, nucleated cell counts were estimated. Data came from immunoSEQ multiplex PCR; TCRdb stores just in-frame clones and leaves some out. Clone size and V and J calls were adopted from that table, with D and trimming inferred from the DNA. The sample consists of approximately 70,000 clones, roughly four fifths of them appearing once. The gene calls are TRBV3-1 (or the pseudogene TRBV3-2) and TRBJ2-1; no firm D call. This receptor was identified in a woman aged 55-70 years with acute or convalescent COVID-19. The source material was peripheral blood. In DNA, the CDR3 is TGTGCCAGCAGCCAAGGCGCGGTTGAGCAGTTCTTC. Residues: CASSQGAVEQFF.